These T cell receptor beta chains were read from a single sample in a study of a mutant IDH1 vaccine in newly diagnosed glioma. Method: immunoSEQ multiplex PCR; TCRdb's copy keeps in-frame clones and lacks some. This table has about 74,000 clones, around 84% appearing once. What these receptors recognize is not known. This material consisted of PBMCs, taken from a glioma patient whose treatment included an IDH1 peptide vaccine. Source of these receptors: a man aged 25-40 years with glioma. CDR3s include the opening cysteine and the closing phenylalanine or tryptophan. D genes are given only for firm matches. Expanded clones get a size class; other rows say once, few or many, or leave the size out.

v_gene: TRBV4-3; j_gene: TRBJ2-3; abundance: -; d_gene: -; CDR3nt: TGCGCCAGCAGCCAAGAATCCGGGGGGCCGCAGTATTTT; CDR3aa: CASSQESGGPQYF
v_gene: TRBV7-2; j_gene: TRBJ1-2; abundance: -; d_gene: TRBD1; CDR3nt: TGTGCCAGCAGCTTGGATTCAGGGGGCATAGTGTATGGCTACACCTTC; CDR3aa: CASSLDSGGIVYGYTF
v_gene: TRBV11-3; j_gene: TRBJ2-1; abundance: -; d_gene: -; CDR3nt: TGTGCCAGCAGCTTGGGTAGCAGTTACTACAATGAGCAGTTCTTC; CDR3aa: CASSLGSSYYNEQFF
v_gene: TRBV7-3; j_gene: TRBJ2-7; abundance: -; d_gene: -; CDR3nt: TGTGCCAGCAGCTTAGGAGGGTTAGACGAGCAGTACTTC; CDR3aa: CASSLGGLDEQYF
v_gene: TRBV9; j_gene: TRBJ2-3; abundance: -; d_gene: TRBD2; CDR3nt: TGTGCCAGCAGCCCCGGGACTAGCGGGGGGGCTCTAACAGATACGCAGTATTTT; CDR3aa: CASSPGTSGGALTDTQYF
v_gene: TRBV19; j_gene: TRBJ2-3; abundance: -; d_gene: TRBD1; CDR3nt: TGTGCCAGTAACGAAAGGGGGCGCTCCCCAGATACGCAGTATTTT; CDR3aa: CASNERGRSPDTQYF
v_gene: TRBV19; j_gene: TRBJ2-2; abundance: -; d_gene: -; CDR3nt: TGTGCCAGTAGTAAAAGGAACCCAGGCAGATTGGTCACCGGGGAGCTGTTTTTT; CDR3aa: CASSKRNPGRLVTGELFF
v_gene: TRBV7-8; j_gene: TRBJ2-7; abundance: -; d_gene: -; CDR3nt: TGTGCCAGCAGCTTAGTTTACCGGTCGACGCATTCCTACGAGCAGTACTTC; CDR3aa: CASSLVYRSTHSYEQYF
v_gene: TRBV2; j_gene: TRBJ2-2; abundance: -; d_gene: -; CDR3nt: TGTGCCAGCAGTGAAACAGGGCAGAACACCGGGGAGCTGTTTTTT; CDR3aa: CASSETGQNTGELFF
v_gene: TRBV7-9; j_gene: TRBJ1-1; abundance: -; d_gene: -; CDR3nt: TGTGCCAGCAGCTTGAGTCAGGGGAACACTGAAGCTTTCTTT; CDR3aa: CASSLSQGNTEAFF
v_gene: TRBV14; j_gene: TRBJ2-3; abundance: few; d_gene: -; CDR3nt: TGTGCCAGCAGCCAAGCGGGCAGCCTGAGAGATACGCAGTATTTT; CDR3aa: CASSQAGSLRDTQYF
v_gene: TRBV28; j_gene: TRBJ1-3; abundance: once; d_gene: -; CDR3nt: TGTGCCAGCAGTTTAGGGACGGCCGGAGGAAACACCATATATTTT; CDR3aa: CASSLGTAGGNTIYF
v_gene: TRBV4-1; j_gene: TRBJ2-5; abundance: -; d_gene: TRBD2; CDR3nt: TGCGCCAGCACCCTCCGGACTAGCCCCCAAGAGACCCAGTACTTC; CDR3aa: CASTLRTSPQETQYF
v_gene: TRBV25-1; j_gene: TRBJ2-5; abundance: -; d_gene: -; CDR3nt: TGTGCCAGCAGTGTTCGGCTCTGGAGTGAGACCCAGTACTTC; CDR3aa: CASSVRLWSETQYF
v_gene: TRBV28; j_gene: TRBJ1-5; abundance: -; d_gene: -; CDR3nt: TGTGCCAGCAGTTTATGGAACAGAAATAGCAATCAGCCCCAGCATTTT; CDR3aa: CASSLWNRNSNQPQHF
v_gene: TRBV7-3; j_gene: TRBJ1-3; abundance: -; d_gene: -; CDR3nt: TGTGCCAGCAGCTTCACACCGGGACACTTCTTCTCTGGAAACACCATATATTTT; CDR3aa: CASSFTPGHFFSGNTIYF
v_gene: TRBV7-8; j_gene: TRBJ1-1; abundance: -; d_gene: -; CDR3nt: TGTGCCAGCAGCTTACGCGTAGGGAACACTGAAGCTTTCTTT; CDR3aa: CASSLRVGNTEAFF
v_gene: TRBV19; j_gene: TRBJ1-1; abundance: -; d_gene: -; CDR3nt: TGTGCCAGTAGTATTGGTCGGGGGGACACTGAAGCTTTCTTT; CDR3aa: CASSIGRGDTEAFF
v_gene: TRBV25-1; j_gene: TRBJ1-6; abundance: -; d_gene: TRBD1; CDR3nt: TGTGCCAGCAGTTCCGGGACAGAACCCTTT; CDR3aa: CASSSGTEPF
v_gene: TRBV28; j_gene: TRBJ2-1; abundance: once; d_gene: TRBD1; CDR3nt: TGTGCCAGCAGTTACAGGGGGTTCAAGCGGCCCCAACCCTACAATGAGCAGTTCTTC; CDR3aa: CASSYRGFKRPQPYNEQFF
v_gene: TRBV18; j_gene: TRBJ2-1; abundance: -; d_gene: TRBD1; CDR3nt: TGTGCCAGCTCACCACCTGAGACAGGGATGTCCAATGAGCAGTTCTTC; CDR3aa: CASSPPETGMSNEQFF
v_gene: TRBV18; j_gene: TRBJ1-1; abundance: once; d_gene: -; CDR3nt: TGTGCCAGCTCACCAAGTACCTGGGCGGAGGGTACCACTGAAGCTTTCTTT; CDR3aa: CASSPSTWAEGTTEAFF
v_gene: TRBV5-1; j_gene: TRBJ2-3; abundance: -; d_gene: TRBD2; CDR3nt: TGCGCCAGCAGCTTACGGGAGGGACGGGCAGATACGCAGTATTTT; CDR3aa: CASSLREGRADTQYF
v_gene: TRBV28; j_gene: TRBJ1-5; abundance: few; d_gene: TRBD1; CDR3nt: TGTGCCAGCAACCTGGGGGGACAGAACCAGCCCCAGCATTTT; CDR3aa: CASNLGGQNQPQHF
v_gene: TRBV5-6; j_gene: TRBJ1-5; abundance: -; d_gene: -; CDR3nt: TGTGCCAGCAGCTTTGGGGGAAGCAGGCCCCAGCATTTT; CDR3aa: CASSFGGSRPQHF
v_gene: TRBV7-2; j_gene: TRBJ2-7; abundance: -; d_gene: TRBD1; CDR3nt: TGTGCCAGCAGCTTAGCCGGGACAGACGCCTACGAGCAGTACTTC; CDR3aa: CASSLAGTDAYEQYF
v_gene: TRBV2; j_gene: TRBJ2-6; abundance: -; d_gene: -; CDR3nt: TGTGCCAGCTTACAGGACTCTGGGGCCAACGTCCTGACTTTC; CDR3aa: CASLQDSGANVLTF
v_gene: TRBV4-2; j_gene: TRBJ1-5; abundance: -; d_gene: TRBD1; CDR3nt: TGTGCCAGCAGTTATGGACAGGGGATAGGTCAGCCCCAGCATTTT; CDR3aa: CASSYGQGIGQPQHF
v_gene: TRBV18; j_gene: TRBJ2-3; abundance: -; d_gene: -; CDR3nt: TGTGCCAGCTCACCTAGGGGATCCGCCACAGATACGCAGTATTTT; CDR3aa: CASSPRGSATDTQYF
v_gene: TRBV30; j_gene: TRBJ1-5; abundance: once; d_gene: TRBD1; CDR3nt: TGTGCCTGGGGGGGGGACAGGGCAGGCAATCAGCCCCAGCATTTT; CDR3aa: CAWGGDRAGNQPQHF
v_gene: TRBV5-8; j_gene: TRBJ1-1; abundance: once; d_gene: TRBD1; CDR3nt: TGTGCCAGCAGCCAGTCACAGGGGGACACTGAAGCTTTCTTT; CDR3aa: CASSQSQGDTEAFF
v_gene: TRBV7-8; j_gene: TRBJ1-1; abundance: -; d_gene: -; CDR3nt: TGTGCCAGCAGCTTAGTTGGAGTAACTGAAGCTTTCTTT; CDR3aa: CASSLVGVTEAFF
v_gene: TRBV27; j_gene: TRBJ2-7; abundance: -; d_gene: -; CDR3nt: TGTGCCAGCAGTCCGGGGCTGGGAGCCTACGAGCAGTACTTC; CDR3aa: CASSPGLGAYEQYF
v_gene: TRBV11-2; j_gene: TRBJ2-1; abundance: -; d_gene: -; CDR3nt: TGTGCCAGCAGCTTAAATTCCGGCCTAAATGGGGAGCAGTTCTTC; CDR3aa: CASSLNSGLNGEQFF
v_gene: TRBV6-1; j_gene: TRBJ2-7; abundance: -; d_gene: -; CDR3nt: TGTGCCAGCAGCCCTGGGGGGGGGCTCCCCGAGCAGTACTTC; CDR3aa: CASSPGGGLPEQYF
v_gene: TRBV2; j_gene: TRBJ2-7; abundance: -; d_gene: -; CDR3nt: TGTGCCAGCAGTGAAGCGGCTTTGGCCTATAGGTTTGACGAGCAGTACTTC; CDR3aa: CASSEAALAYRFDEQYF
v_gene: TRBV5-1; j_gene: TRBJ2-7; abundance: -; d_gene: -; CDR3nt: TGCGCCAGCAGCTTGGTTCAGGGCTACGAGCAGTACTTC; CDR3aa: CASSLVQGYEQYF
v_gene: TRBV9; j_gene: TRBJ2-1; abundance: -; d_gene: TRBD2; CDR3nt: TGTGCCAGCAGCGTGTCCCCGAGACTAGCGTCCGTCAATGAGCAGTTCTTC; CDR3aa: CASSVSPRLASVNEQFF
v_gene: TRBV29-1; j_gene: TRBJ1-2; abundance: -; d_gene: TRBD1; CDR3nt: TGCAGCGTTGAGGAGGGGGTGAGGACAGGGGTGTTCGGCTACACCTTC; CDR3aa: CSVEEGVRTGVFGYTF
v_gene: TRBV9; j_gene: TRBJ1-2; abundance: -; d_gene: -; CDR3nt: TGTGCCAGCAGCGTAGCCGGGACTCGGGGCTACACCTTC; CDR3aa: CASSVAGTRGYTF
v_gene: TRBV5-4; j_gene: TRBJ2-1; abundance: -; d_gene: -; CDR3nt: TGTGCCAGCAGCCAAGATAGGGAGTGGAATGAGCAGTTCTTC; CDR3aa: CASSQDREWNEQFF
v_gene: TRBV10-2; j_gene: TRBJ2-3; abundance: -; d_gene: TRBD2; CDR3nt: TGCGCCAGCAGTCGGACTAGCGGGGGGGTCGGAGCAGATACGCAGTATTTT; CDR3aa: CASSRTSGGVGADTQYF
v_gene: TRBV28; j_gene: TRBJ2-7; abundance: -; d_gene: -; CDR3nt: TGTGCCAGCAGTTCCCCTCGCGAGCAGTACTTC; CDR3aa: CASSSPREQYF
v_gene: TRBV5-6; j_gene: TRBJ1-6; abundance: -; d_gene: -; CDR3nt: TGTGCCAGCAGCCTGTTTAGAAGGCCTAATTCACCCCTCCACTTT; CDR3aa: CASSLFRRPNSPLHF
v_gene: TRBV6-5; j_gene: TRBJ2-1; abundance: -; d_gene: -; CDR3nt: TGTGCCAGCAGTTACTTCAATGAGCAGTTCTTC; CDR3aa: CASSYFNEQFF
v_gene: TRBV7-2; j_gene: TRBJ2-3; abundance: -; d_gene: -; CDR3nt: TGTGCCAGCAGCTTATGGGCGGGCTTCAGCACAGATACGCAGTATTTT; CDR3aa: CASSLWAGFSTDTQYF
v_gene: TRBV6-5; j_gene: TRBJ1-5; abundance: -; d_gene: -; CDR3nt: TGTGCCAGCCGGAACAGAAATCAGCCCCAGCATTTT; CDR3aa: CASRNRNQPQHF
v_gene: TRBV7-3; j_gene: TRBJ1-1; abundance: once; d_gene: -; CDR3nt: TGTGCCAGCAGTCGAGGGCAGGGTAGATTGGCTTTCTTT; CDR3aa: CASSRGQGRLAFF
v_gene: TRBV6-1; j_gene: TRBJ2-3; abundance: -; d_gene: -; CDR3nt: TGTGCCAGCAGTACTCAACTGGGAACAGATACGCAGTATTTT; CDR3aa: CASSTQLGTDTQYF
v_gene: TRBV5-4; j_gene: TRBJ2-7; abundance: few; d_gene: TRBD2; CDR3nt: TGTGCCAGCAGCTTGGGAGGTAGGACTAGCAGCTACGAGCAGTACTTC; CDR3aa: CASSLGGRTSSYEQYF
v_gene: TRBV19; j_gene: TRBJ2-6; abundance: -; d_gene: -; CDR3nt: TGTGCCAGTCGACCCGGAGGCTCTGGGGCCAACGTCCTGACTTTC; CDR3aa: CASRPGGSGANVLTF
v_gene: TRBV7-2; j_gene: TRBJ1-4; abundance: -; d_gene: TRBD1; CDR3nt: TGTGCCAGCAGCGGGGTCCAGGGGGAGGGGGAAAAACTGTTTTTT; CDR3aa: CASSGVQGEGEKLFF
v_gene: TRBV6-1; j_gene: TRBJ2-3; abundance: -; d_gene: -; CDR3nt: TGTGCCAGCAGCGGGCCACGTGCAACGCAGTATTTT; CDR3aa: CASSGPRATQYF
v_gene: TRBV28; j_gene: TRBJ2-7; abundance: -; d_gene: -; CDR3nt: TGTGCCAGCAGTACTCTTTCCTACGAGCAGTACTTC; CDR3aa: CASSTLSYEQYF
v_gene: TRBV28; j_gene: TRBJ2-3; abundance: -; d_gene: TRBD2; CDR3nt: TGTGCCAGCAGTTTTTGGAGTAGCGGGGGGACTAGCACAGATACGCAGTATTTT; CDR3aa: CASSFWSSGGTSTDTQYF
v_gene: TRBV29-1; j_gene: TRBJ2-2; abundance: -; d_gene: TRBD2; CDR3nt: TGCAGCGTTGGAACAACTAGCGGGAGTTCCGGGGAGCTGTTTTTT; CDR3aa: CSVGTTSGSSGELFF
v_gene: TRBV7-2; j_gene: TRBJ2-3; abundance: -; d_gene: TRBD2; CDR3nt: TGTGCCAGCTCCGGAACTAGCGGGGGGGCCTATACGCAGTATTTT; CDR3aa: CASSGTSGGAYTQYF
v_gene: TRBV6-6; j_gene: TRBJ1-5; abundance: -; d_gene: -; CDR3nt: TGTGCCAGCAGTTGGGCAGGGGGCAATCAGCCCCAGCATTTT; CDR3aa: CASSWAGGNQPQHF
v_gene: TRBV4-3; j_gene: TRBJ2-6; abundance: -; d_gene: TRBD1; CDR3nt: TGCGCCAGCAGCCAAAGGGGGACAGGGGCTCCTTCTGGGGCCAACGTCCTGACTTTC; CDR3aa: CASSQRGTGAPSGANVLTF
v_gene: TRBV6-6; j_gene: TRBJ2-3; abundance: -; d_gene: -; CDR3nt: TGTGCCAGCAGTTTACTCAAAGGGACCCGCACAGATACGCAGTATTTT; CDR3aa: CASSLLKGTRTDTQYF